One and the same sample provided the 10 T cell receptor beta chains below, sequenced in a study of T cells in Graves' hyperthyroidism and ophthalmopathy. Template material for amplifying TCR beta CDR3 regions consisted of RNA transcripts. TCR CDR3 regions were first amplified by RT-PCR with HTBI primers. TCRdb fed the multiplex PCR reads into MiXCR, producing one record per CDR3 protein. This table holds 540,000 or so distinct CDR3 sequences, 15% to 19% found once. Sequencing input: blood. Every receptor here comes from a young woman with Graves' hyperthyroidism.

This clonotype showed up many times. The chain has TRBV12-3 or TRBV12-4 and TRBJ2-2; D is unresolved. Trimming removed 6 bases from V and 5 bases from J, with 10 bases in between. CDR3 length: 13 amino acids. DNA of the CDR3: TGTGCCAGCAGCTTAATGGGGACCGGGGAGCTGTTTTTT. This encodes CASSLMGTGELFF.

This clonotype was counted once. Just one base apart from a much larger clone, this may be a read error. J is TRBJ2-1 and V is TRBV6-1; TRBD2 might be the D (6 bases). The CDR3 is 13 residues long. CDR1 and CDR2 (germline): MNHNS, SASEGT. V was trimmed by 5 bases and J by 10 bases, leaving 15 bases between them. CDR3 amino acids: CASSPGGPGEQFF. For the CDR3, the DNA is TGTGCCAGCAGTCCCGGAGGGCCGGGCGAGCAGTTCTTC.

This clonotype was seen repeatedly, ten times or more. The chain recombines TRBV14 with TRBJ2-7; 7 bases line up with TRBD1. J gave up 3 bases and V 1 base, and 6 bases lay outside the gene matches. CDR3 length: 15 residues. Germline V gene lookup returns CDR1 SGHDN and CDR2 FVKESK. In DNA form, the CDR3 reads TGTGCCAGCAGCCAAGTCCGGGACAGAGACTACGAGCAGTACTTC. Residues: CASSQVRDRDYEQYF.

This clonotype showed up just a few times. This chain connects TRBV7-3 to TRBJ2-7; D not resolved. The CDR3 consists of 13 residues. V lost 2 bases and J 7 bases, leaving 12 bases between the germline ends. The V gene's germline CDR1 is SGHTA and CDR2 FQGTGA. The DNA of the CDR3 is TGTGCCAGCAGCTTAGGTTCTCATTTGGAGCAGTACTTC. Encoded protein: CASSLGSHLEQYF.

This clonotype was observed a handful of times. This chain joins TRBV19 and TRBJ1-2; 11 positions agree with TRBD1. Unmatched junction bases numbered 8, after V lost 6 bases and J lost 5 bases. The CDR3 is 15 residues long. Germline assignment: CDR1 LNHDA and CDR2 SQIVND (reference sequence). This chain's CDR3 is CASSPDRGHPYGYTF. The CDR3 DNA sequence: TGTGCCAGTAGCCCGGACAGGGGGCATCCTTATGGCTACACCTTC.

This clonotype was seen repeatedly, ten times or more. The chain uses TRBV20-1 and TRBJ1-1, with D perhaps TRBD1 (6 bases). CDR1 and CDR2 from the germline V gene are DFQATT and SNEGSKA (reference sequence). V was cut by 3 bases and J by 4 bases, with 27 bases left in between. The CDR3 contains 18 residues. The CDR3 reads CSASPPGYGGTRSTEAFF. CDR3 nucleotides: TGCAGTGCTAGCCCCCCCGGCTATGGGGGCACCAGGAGCACTGAAGCTTTCTTT.

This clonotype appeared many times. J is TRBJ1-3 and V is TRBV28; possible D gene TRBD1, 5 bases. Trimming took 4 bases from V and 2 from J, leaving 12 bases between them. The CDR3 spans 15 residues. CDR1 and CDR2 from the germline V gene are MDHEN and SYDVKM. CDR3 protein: CASSSPRQTGNTIYF. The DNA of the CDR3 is TGTGCCAGCAGTTCTCCACGACAGACTGGAAACACCATATATTTT.

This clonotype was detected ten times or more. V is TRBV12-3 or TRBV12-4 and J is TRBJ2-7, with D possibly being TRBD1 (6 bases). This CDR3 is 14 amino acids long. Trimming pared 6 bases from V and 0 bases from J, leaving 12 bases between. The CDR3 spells CASRTTGNSYEQYF. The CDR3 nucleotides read TGTGCCAGCAGGACCACAGGGAACTCCTACGAGCAGTACTTC.

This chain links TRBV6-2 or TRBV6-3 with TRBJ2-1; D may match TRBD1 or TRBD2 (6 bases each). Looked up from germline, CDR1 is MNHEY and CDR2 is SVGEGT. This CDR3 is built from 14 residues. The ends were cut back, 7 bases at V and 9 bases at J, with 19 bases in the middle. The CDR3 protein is CASNGGIRGSEQFF. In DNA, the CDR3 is TGTGCCAGCAATGGCGGGATAAGGGGGAGTGAGCAGTTCTTC.

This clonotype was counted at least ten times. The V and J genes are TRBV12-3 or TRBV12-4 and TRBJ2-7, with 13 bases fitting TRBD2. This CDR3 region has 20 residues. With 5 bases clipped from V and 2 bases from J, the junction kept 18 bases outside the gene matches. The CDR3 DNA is TGTGCCAGCAGTCTCCGGACAGGGTTGCTGACTAGCGGGAGGACCTACGAGCAGTACTTC. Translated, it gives CASSLRTGLLTSGRTYEQYF.